The TCR beta chain described here comes from a study of blood T cell repertoires in COVID-19. Overall study context: Samples came from the United States, Italy and Spain, spanning acute and convalescent COVID-19.

The CDR3 is 17 amino acids. Germline-derived CDR1 and CDR2 are MDHEN and SYDVKM. J gave up 5 bases and V 0 bases, and 10 bases lay outside the gene matches. Original processing notes: Quantification of nucleated cells was approximated via reference gene primer amplification. Clones were sequenced by immunoSEQ multiplex PCR, and TCRdb holds only the in-frame ones, with some missing. That table is the source of V, J and clone size, and D and trimming were worked out from the DNA. The sample consists of about 260,000 clones, over 70% of them appearing once. The V call is TRBV28, the J call TRBJ1-1, with 9 bases matching TRBD1. The source is a woman between 35 and 50 years old who had recovered from COVID-19. Sample: peripheral blood. The CDR3 loop reads CASSLWGQGWMRTEAFF. The CDR3 DNA is TGTGCCAGCAGTTTATGGGGACAGGGATGGATGAGGACTGAAGCTTTCTTT.